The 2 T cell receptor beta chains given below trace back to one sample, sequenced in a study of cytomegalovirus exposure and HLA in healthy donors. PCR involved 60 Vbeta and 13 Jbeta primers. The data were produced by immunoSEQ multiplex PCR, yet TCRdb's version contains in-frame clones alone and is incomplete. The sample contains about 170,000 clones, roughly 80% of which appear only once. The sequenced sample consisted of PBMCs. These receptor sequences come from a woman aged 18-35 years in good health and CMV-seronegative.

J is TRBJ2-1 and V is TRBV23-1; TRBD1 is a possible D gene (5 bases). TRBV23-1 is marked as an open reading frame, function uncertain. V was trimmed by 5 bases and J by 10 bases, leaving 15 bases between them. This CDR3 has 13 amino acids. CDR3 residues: CASSVGRIQEQFF. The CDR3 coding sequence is TGCGCCAGCAGTGTGGGGCGGATTCAGGAGCAGTTCTTC.

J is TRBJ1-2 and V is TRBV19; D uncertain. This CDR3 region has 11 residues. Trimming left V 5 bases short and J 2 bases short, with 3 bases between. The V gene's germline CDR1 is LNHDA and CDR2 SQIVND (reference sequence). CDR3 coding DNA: TGTGCCAGTAGTCCGAACTATGGCTACACCTTC. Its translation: CASSPNYGYTF.